This passage covers 10 T cell receptor beta chains from one sample sequenced in a study of blood T cell repertoires in COVID-19. Profiling relied on immunoSEQ multiplex PCR, and the TCRdb table lists in-frame clones only, not all of them. Among more than 250,000 clones listed, 83% were seen once. The source material was peripheral blood. The receptors shown here come from a woman aged 45-60 years with acute or convalescent COVID-19.

J is TRBJ2-7 and V is TRBV19; 10 bases agree with TRBD2. Looked up from germline, CDR1 is LNHDA and CDR2 is SQIVND (reference sequence). After removal of 1 base from V and 5 bases from J, the junction contained 5 bases not matched to a gene. This CDR3 has 15 residues. The CDR3, as DNA: TGTGCCAGTAGTATAGTTCTAGCGGGAGATAACGAGCAGTACTTC. This codes for CASSIVLAGDNEQYF.

The chain combines TRBV27 with TRBJ1-6; D may be TRBD1 (6 bases). Germline CDR1 reads MNHEY; CDR2 reads SMNVEV (reference sequence). V gave up 4 bases and J gave up 13 bases, with 17 bases separating them. The CDR3 spans 14 residues. CDR3 nucleotide sequence: TGTGCCAGCAGTTCCCGGGACATACTGACCCCCCTCCACTTT. Its translation is CASSSRDILTPLHF.

The chain couples TRBV2 to TRBJ2-7, with 7 bases lining up with TRBD1. Germline assignment: CDR1 SNHLY and CDR2 FYNNEI. V was clipped by 7 bases and J by 3 bases; unmatched bases: 6. The CDR3 is 13 residues long. CDR3 nucleotide sequence: TGTGCCAGCATTCGGGACAGCGGCTACGAGCAGTACGTC. It specifies CASIRDSGYEQYV.

In its sample, this clone was seen a few times. This chain links TRBV9 with TRBJ1-5; 10 nucleotides agree with TRBD1. Germline V gene sequence: CDR1 SGDLS, CDR2 YYNGEE. V lost 3 bases and J lost 7; bases outside the gene matches: 4. The CDR3 spans 14 residues. The CDR3 region has the DNA TGTGCCAGCAGCGCGGGACAGGGGAGACAGCCCCAGCATTTT. It translates to CASSAGQGRQPQHF.

This chain connects TRBV2 to TRBJ1-6; 7 bases match TRBD1. CDR1 is SNHLY, CDR2 FYNNEI, per germline. CDR3 length: 14 residues. The junction had 3 bases not matched to a gene; V was cut back by 4 bases and J by 6 bases. CDR3 nucleotide sequence: TGTGCCAGCAGTGTACAGGGGACTAATTCACCCCTCCACTTT. Residues: CASSVQGTNSPLHF.

The rearrangement links TRBV4-1 to TRBJ2-3; 9 bases are shared with TRBD2. From germline, CDR1 is MGHRA and CDR2 YSYEKL. The CDR3 runs 18 residues. The junction had 15 bases not matched to a gene; V was cut back by 0 bases and J by 8 bases. CDR3: CASSQDVWVAGAGGTQYF. CDR3 in DNA: TGCGCCAGCAGCCAAGATGTGTGGGTAGCGGGGGCTGGAGGTACGCAGTATTTT.

The CDR3 nucleotides read TGTGCCAGCCGGGACAACCGAGACACTGAAGCTTTCTTT. Its protein product is CASRDNRDTEAFF. The V and J genes are TRBV25-1 and TRBJ1-1; weak D call: TRBD1 (6 bases). The CDR3 is made up of 13 amino acids. CDR1 MGHDK and CDR2 SYGVNS come from the germline V gene. V lost 8 bases to trimming and J lost 3 bases, with 13 bases between them.

This chain uses TRBV3-1 (or the pseudogene TRBV3-2) with TRBJ1-4, with D hard to call. Between the trimmed V and J ends, which lost 4 bases and 7 bases, there was a span of 13 bases. Per germline, CDR1 LGHDT and CDR2 YNNKEL (reference sequence). The CDR3 totals 14 residues. The DNA for the CDR3 is TGTGCCAGCAGCCCCGGAGCCACGGGTGAAAAACTGTTTTTT. Its translation is CASSPGATGEKLFF.

The chain employs TRBV27 and TRBJ2-1; 7 nucleotides line up with TRBD1. Germline assignment: CDR1 MNHEY and CDR2 SMNVEV (reference sequence). This CDR3 spans 15 amino acids. V lost 6 bases, J lost 5 bases, and 10 bases stayed unmatched. Written as DNA, the CDR3 is TGTGCCAGCAGCAGACCGGGACAGCCCAACAATGAGCAGTTCTTC. Translating gives CASSRPGQPNNEQFF.

The chain employs TRBV10-2 and TRBJ2-7, with D possibly being TRBD1 (5 bases). The CDR3 length is 15 residues. The germline CDR1 and CDR2 sequences are WSHSY and SAAADI. Trimming cost V 3 bases and J 0 bases, with 12 bases left between them. The CDR3, as DNA: TGCGCCAGCAGTGATCCCAGGGCCCTCTCCTACGAGCAGTACGTC. It encodes CASSDPRALSYEQYV.